These T cell receptor beta chains were read from a single sample in a study of blood T cell repertoires in COVID-19. Produced via immunoSEQ multiplex PCR; TCRdb's table is partial and in-frame only. This sample has 130,000 to 150,000 clones, with more than 75% found just once. The sequencing sample was made of peripheral blood. The receptors shown here come from a woman aged 65 to 85 with COVID-19, enrolled during active disease. The conserved cysteine and the conserved F or W are not part of the CDR3 here.

v_call: TRBV7-9
j_call: TRBJ1-2
cdr3_aa: ASSVVQGANGYT

v_call: TRBV6-2/TRBV6-3
j_call: TRBJ2-1
cdr3_aa: ASSQTGTSGGREQF

v_call: TRBV9
j_call: TRBJ1-4
cdr3_aa: ASSVSAPGLDEKLF

v_call: TRBV30
j_call: TRBJ2-5
cdr3_aa: AWSAGLAGEETQY

v_call: TRBV10-3
j_call: TRBJ1-2
cdr3_aa: AISEGGQRYT

v_call: TRBV11-2
j_call: TRBJ1-3
cdr3_aa: ASSSSDRGIFNTIY

v_call: TRBV7-2
j_call: TRBJ2-3
cdr3_aa: ASSLEAATQY

v_call: TRBV5-1
j_call: TRBJ1-2
cdr3_aa: ASSWGAGQGHGYT

v_call: TRBV6-5
j_call: TRBJ2-5
cdr3_aa: ASSYSGGGETQY

v_call: TRBV2
j_call: TRBJ1-5
cdr3_aa: ASRNRGPNQPQH

v_call: TRBV28
j_call: TRBJ1-2
cdr3_aa: ASSSQGYGYT

v_call: TRBV4-1
j_call: TRBJ1-4
cdr3_aa: ARSRQGAGLPTNEKLF

v_call: TRBV7-8
j_call: TRBJ1-2
cdr3_aa: ASSSYYGYT

v_call: TRBV29-1
j_call: TRBJ2-6
cdr3_aa: SVGTGSSGMGANVLT

v_call: TRBV19
j_call: TRBJ2-1
cdr3_aa: ASTTTGSHEQF

v_call: TRBV11-3
j_call: TRBJ1-2
cdr3_aa: ASSLDSGFLGQGDNYGYT

v_call: TRBV19
j_call: TRBJ1-1
cdr3_aa: ASSDPQGQGYTEAF

v_call: TRBV5-4
j_call: TRBJ1-6
cdr3_aa: ASSPRSLNSPLH

v_call: TRBV9
j_call: TRBJ2-1
cdr3_aa: ASSVGGSYNEQF

v_call: TRBV5-1
j_call: TRBJ2-7
cdr3_aa: ASSLKQGIEYEQY

v_call: TRBV12-5
j_call: TRBJ2-7
cdr3_aa: ASGLDPGQGHDEQY

v_call: TRBV5-8
j_call: TRBJ2-7
cdr3_aa: ASSPRQGIGEQY

v_call: TRBV5-1
j_call: TRBJ2-5
cdr3_aa: ASSPGTGGTSQETQY

v_call: TRBV5-3
j_call: TRBJ1-1
cdr3_aa: ARSPRGALRRAF

v_call: TRBV3-1/TRBV3-2
j_call: TRBJ1-3
cdr3_aa: ASSQGTGGEGNTIY

v_call: TRBV5-4
j_call: TRBJ2-1
cdr3_aa: ASSKLAGGDNEQF